The sequence of this TCR beta chain was determined in a study of CD4 T cells in relation to SARS-CoV-2 and coronaviruses. Across the study: ViraFEST: approximately 10-day antigen culture of PBMCs, then TCR beta CDR3 sequencing. The negative reference was HIV-1 Nef peptide pool or peptide-free culture.

The unexposed donors gave CD4+ T cells in 2011-2018, prior to COVID-19. CD4+ T cells were isolated from the cells after around 11 days of culture. PBMCs were plated at a few million per well in IL-2-containing medium. Only in-frame clones appear in the TCRdb table, and some are missing; sequencing was by immunoSEQ multiplex PCR. Altogether approximately 21,000 clones are present, around 80% being singletons, with the ten largest covering about 19%. CDR3 length: 15 residues. Trimming shortened V by 0 bases and J by 1 base, and 4 bases separated the two germline ends. Germline assignment: CDR1 MRHNA and CDR2 SNTAGT. Study-wide points: Crossreactive clones expanded significantly less to SARS-CoV-2 than monoreactive clones.

Comment on this clone: Its antigen is not identified.

This sequence originates from a human donor in good health. V usage is TRBV6-4 and J usage is TRBJ2-6; D gene ambiguous. Sequences were obtained from CD4+ T cells from PBMCs, cultured in vitro. The DNA of the CDR3 is TGTGCCAGCAGTGACTCTAAATCTGGGGCCAACGTCCTGACTTTC. Translation: CASSDSKSGANVLTF.